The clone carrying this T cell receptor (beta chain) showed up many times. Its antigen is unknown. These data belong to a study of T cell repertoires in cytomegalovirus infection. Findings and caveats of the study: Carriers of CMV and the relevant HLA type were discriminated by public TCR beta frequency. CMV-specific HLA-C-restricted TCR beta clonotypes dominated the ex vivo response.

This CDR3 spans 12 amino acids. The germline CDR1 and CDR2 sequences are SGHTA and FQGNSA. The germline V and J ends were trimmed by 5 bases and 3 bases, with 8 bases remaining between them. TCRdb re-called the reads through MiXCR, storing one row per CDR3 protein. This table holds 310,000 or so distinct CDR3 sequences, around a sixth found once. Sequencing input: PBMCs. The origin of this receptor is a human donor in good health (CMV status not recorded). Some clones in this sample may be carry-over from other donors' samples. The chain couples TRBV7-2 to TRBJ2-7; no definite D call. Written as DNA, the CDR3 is TGTGCCAGCAGCGCGGTGGGCTACGAGCAGTACTTC. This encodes CASSAVGYEQYF. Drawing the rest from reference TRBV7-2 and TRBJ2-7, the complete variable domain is GAGVSQSPSNKVTEKGKDVELRCDPISGHTALYWYRQSLGQGLEFLIYFQGNSAPDKSGLPSDRFSAERTGGSVSTLTIQRTQQEDSAVYLCASSAVGYEQYFGPGTRLTVT.